This TCR beta chain derives from a study of CD8 T cells in ankylosing spondylitis. Study-level results: As reported, disease-linked clones showed significant enrichment in matched ankylosing spondylitis synovial fluid. Prior work had noted some motif variants in reactive arthritis blood and synovial fluid. A TCR beta motif of about eight highly homologous variants seemed to mark ankylosing spondylitis blood. With a CD8+ phenotype, disease-linked clones were relatively rare in peripheral blood.

Researchers built TCR beta libraries using quantitative 5'-RACE with molecular barcodes. TCRdb processed the 5' RACE reads anew with MiXCR; each CDR3 protein has one entry. This table has 700,000 to 1,000,000 distinct CDR3 sequences, about 11% appearing once. V lost 7 bases and J lost 4; bases outside the gene matches: 11. The CDR3 runs to 16 residues. Germline loops: CDR1 SGHRS, CDR2 YFSETQ. There are a few counts of this clonotype. Antigen specificity is unknown. The sequencing sample was made of blood, either unsorted or a sorted T cell fraction (not recorded which). The source of this sequence is a male donor with ankylosing spondylitis. This rearrangement joins TRBV5-1 to TRBJ2-3; 11 bases align to TRBD2. In DNA, the CDR3 is TGCGCCAGCGGCCTAGCGGGAGGCCCCAGAGCAGATACGCAGTATTTT. Translating gives CASGLAGGPRADTQYF.